This T cell receptor beta chain was sequenced in a study of a mutant IDH1 vaccine in newly diagnosed glioma. Time point here: week 11, during vaccination. The study gave 300 ug of mutant IDH1 20-mer peptide per vaccine dose, with topical imiquimod. Measured with immunoSEQ multiplex PCR; TCRdb has only the in-frame clones, and not every one. This sample has fewer than 70,000 clones, with 75% to 90% found just once. J lost 7 bases, V lost 2 bases, and 12 bases had no gene match. Germline CDR1 reads SGDLS; CDR2 reads YYNGEE. The CDR3 consists of 15 residues. In the case of this clone: Antigen unknown.

This receptor was taken from a middle-aged man with glioma. The starting material was PBMCs, obtained from a glioma patient whose treatment included an IDH1 peptide vaccine. V and J are TRBV9 and TRBJ2-7, with 7 positions matching TRBD1. The CDR3 coding sequence is TGTGCCAGCAGCGTGGGAACAGGGGTCGGGGAGGAGCAGTACTTC. Residues: CASSVGTGVGEEQYF.